This T cell receptor beta chain was retrieved from a study of shared clonotypes between healthy human individuals. V lost 8 bases and J lost 5; bases outside the gene matches: 0. Germline V gene data show CDR1 as SEHNR and CDR2 as FQNEAQ (reference sequence). CDR3 size: 10 residues. Profiling relied on immunoSEQ multiplex PCR, and the TCRdb table lists in-frame clones only, not all of them. Among more than 850,000 clones, about four fifths were seen once, and the ten largest hold about 0.52%. This sequence joins TRBV7-9 and TRBJ2-7; the match to TRBD2 covers 7 bases. What was sequenced was memory CD4+ T cells from PBMCs. The subset was: CD45RA-negative fraction. The receptor was derived from a man younger than 35 in good health. Some clones in this sample may be carry-over from other donors' samples. CDR3 sequence reads: CASGGDEQYF. In DNA form, the CDR3 reads TGTGCCAGCGGGGGGGACGAGCAGTACTTC. The whole variable domain, remainder taken from reference TRBV7-9 and TRBJ2-7, is DTGVSQNPRHKITKRGQNVTFRCDPISEHNRLYWYRQTLGQGPEFLTYFQNEAQLEKSRLLSDRFSAERPKGSFSTLEIQRTEQGDSAMYLCASGGDEQYFGPGTRLTVT.